This is a list of T cell receptor beta chains from one sample in a study of patients and donors after allogeneic stem cell transplantation. TCRdb re-analysed the RT-PCR reads in MiXCR, keeping a single row per CDR3 protein. This table has roughly 190,000 distinct CDR3 sequences, 41% appearing once. Input material: blood, either unsorted or a sorted T cell fraction (not recorded which). These receptors originate from a human donor who was either an allogeneic HSCT recipient or a stem cell or donor lymphocyte infusion donor (not recorded which). It is not recorded whose cells these are; they may come from a transplant donor. CDR3s include the opening cysteine and the closing phenylalanine or tryptophan. The order of the fields is clone size, J gene, V gene, D gene, CDR3 protein, CDR3 DNA. D genes are given only for firm matches. A row's size may be missing; if present it is once, few, many or a size class.

few,TRBJ2-5,TRBV29-1,NA,CSARGGSWVETQYF,TGCAGCGCTCGAGGGGGGAGTTGGGTTGAGACCCAGTACTTC
NA,TRBJ2-7,TRBV21-1,NA,CASGGPYEQYF,TGTGCCAGCGGGGGGCCCTACGAGCAGTACTTC
NA,TRBJ2-7,TRBV9,NA,CASSVSTLTYEQYF,TGTGCCAGCAGCGTATCCACCCTCACCTACGAGCAGTACTTC
NA,TRBJ2-3,TRBV12-5,TRBD2,CASGPGLVHPDTQYF,TGTGCTAGTGGACCGGGACTAGTTCATCCAGATACGCAGTATTTT
NA,TRBJ2-4,TRBV13,NA,CASSPKILPGNIQYF,TGTGCCAGCAGCCCTAAGATCCTCCCCGGAAACATTCAGTACTTC
few,TRBJ1-5,TRBV6-5,NA,CASRRTRLKDQPQHF,TGTGCCAGCAGACGGACACGTCTAAAAGATCAGCCCCAGCATTTT
NA,TRBJ1-2,TRBV7-2,NA,CASSLAKTQPNYGYTF,TGTGCCAGCAGCTTAGCGAAGACCCAACCCAACTATGGCTACACCTTC
once,TRBJ1-5,TRBV30,NA,CAWSQGWNQPQHF,TGTGCCTGGAGTCAAGGGTGGAATCAGCCCCAGCATTTT
few,TRBJ1-1,TRBV12-3/TRBV12-4,NA,CASIPYGDTEAFF,TGTGCCAGCATACCATATGGGGACACTGAAGCTTTCTTT
NA,TRBJ2-1,TRBV5-1,NA,CASSLDGGNEQFF,TGCGCCAGCAGCTTGGACGGGGGAAATGAGCAGTTCTTC
NA,TRBJ1-1,TRBV4-2,NA,CASSQEGQGSEAFF,TGTGCCAGCAGCCAAGAGGGTCAGGGAAGTGAAGCTTTCTTT
NA,TRBJ1-3,TRBV6-1,TRBD1,CASSRDRAPGNSIYF,TGTGCCAGCAGTCGAGACAGGGCGCCTGGAAACAGCATATATTTT
NA,TRBJ2-7,TRBV12-3/TRBV12-4,TRBD2,CASRASGGSYEQYF,TGTGCCAGCAGGGCTAGCGGGGGATCCTACGAGCAGTACTTC
NA,TRBJ2-3,TRBV6-5,NA,CASRDGSNTDTQYF,TGTGCCAGCAGGGACGGGAGTAACACAGATACGCAGTATTTT
NA,TRBJ1-5,TRBV7-6,NA,CASSLAADSNQPQHF,TGTGCCAGCAGCTTAGCAGCGGATAGCAATCAGCCCCAGCATTTT
NA,TRBJ1-5,TRBV30,NA,CAWSEGGGHQHF,TGTGCCTGGAGTGAGGGAGGGGGTCACCAGCATTTT
NA,TRBJ1-1,TRBV5-6,TRBD1,CASSIDRGEAFF,TGTGCCAGCAGCATCGACAGGGGTGAAGCTTTCTTT
few,TRBJ2-5,TRBV7-9,NA,CASSLKPPDDGETQYF,TGTGCCAGCAGCTTAAAGCCCCCGGACGATGGGGAGACCCAGTACTTC
many,TRBJ1-5,TRBV24-1,TRBD1,CATSPGQNQPQHF,TGTGCCACCAGCCCGGGACAGAATCAGCCCCAGCATTTT
NA,TRBJ2-5,TRBV3-1,TRBD2,CASSQEVAGLEETQYF,TGTGCCAGCAGCCAAGAAGTAGCAGGACTAGAGGAGACCCAGTACTTC
NA,TRBJ2-1,TRBV19,NA,CASLGTSYNEQFF,TGTGCCAGCCTTGGGACTTCCTACAATGAGCAGTTCTTC
many,TRBJ1-1,TRBV12-3/TRBV12-4,NA,CASSFKENTEAFF,TGTGCCAGCAGTTTCAAGGAGAACACTGAAGCTTTCTTT
few,TRBJ2-2,TRBV12-3/TRBV12-4,NA,CASILRGPANTGELFF,TGTGCCAGCATTCTGCGGGGCCCGGCGAACACCGGGGAGCTGTTTTTT
few,TRBJ1-4,TRBV9,TRBD1,CASSVNGGGEGEKLFF,TGTGCCAGCAGCGTTAACGGAGGGGGCGAGGGTGAAAAACTGTTTTTT
NA,TRBJ2-7,TRBV4-3,TRBD1,CASSQPKKQGPFYEQYF,TGCGCCAGCAGCCAACCTAAGAAACAGGGGCCGTTTTACGAGCAGTACTTC
NA,TRBJ1-2,TRBV4-2,NA,CASSQGRRISPTAYGYTF,TGTGCCAGCAGCCAAGGGCGACGGATTTCCCCCACGGCCTATGGCTACACCTTC
once,TRBJ2-3,TRBV5-1,TRBD2,CASSLSGSPDTQYF,TGCGCCAGCAGCTTGAGCGGGAGCCCAGATACGCAGTATTTT
NA,TRBJ2-5,TRBV11-2,NA,CASSLGASGQETQYF,TGTGCCAGCAGCTTAGGGGCCAGCGGCCAAGAGACCCAGTACTTC
once,TRBJ2-2,TRBV7-9,NA,CASSLESVTGELFF,TGTGCCAGCAGCTTAGAGTCGGTCACCGGGGAGCTGTTTTTT
few,TRBJ2-1,TRBV24-1,NA,CATSDYNNEQFF,TGTGCCACCAGTGATTATAACAATGAGCAGTTCTTC
NA,TRBJ1-2,TRBV6-5,NA,CASSGPLQGYGYTF,TGTGCCAGCAGTGGACCTCTCCAAGGGTATGGCTACACCTTC
few,TRBJ1-2,TRBV5-5,NA,CASSLAGADGYTF,TGTGCCAGCAGCTTGGCAGGGGCGGACGGCTACACCTTC
NA,TRBJ1-2,TRBV7-9,NA,CASSPGVYTF,TGTGCCAGCAGCCCAGGTGTCTACACCTTC
few,TRBJ1-4,TRBV27,TRBD1,CASRMTGLSEKLFF,TGTGCCAGCAGAATGACAGGGTTAAGTGAAAAACTGTTTTTT
NA,TRBJ1-6,TRBV2,TRBD1,CASSGQGGSPLHF,TGTGCCAGCAGTGGACAGGGCGGTTCACCCCTCCACTTT
NA,TRBJ2-1,TRBV10-3,TRBD2,CAISREVYNEQFF,TGTGCCATCAGCCGGGAGGTCTACAATGAGCAGTTCTTC
NA,TRBJ2-3,TRBV7-2,TRBD2,CASSFLLPGTSVRTDTQYF,TGTGCCAGCAGCTTCCTCCTGCCCGGGACTAGTGTTAGGACAGATACGCAGTATTTT
NA,TRBJ1-4,TRBV6-2/TRBV6-3,NA,CASSYGLPDEKLFF,TGTGCCAGCAGTTACGGCCTCCCGGATGAAAAACTGTTTTTT
NA,TRBJ2-1,TRBV20-1,TRBD2,CSARVASGYDEQFF,TGCAGTGCTAGAGTGGCTAGCGGGTACGATGAGCAGTTCTTC
NA,TRBJ1-2,TRBV5-5,NA,CASSSWTYGYTF,TGTGCCAGCAGCTCCTGGACCTATGGCTACACCTTC